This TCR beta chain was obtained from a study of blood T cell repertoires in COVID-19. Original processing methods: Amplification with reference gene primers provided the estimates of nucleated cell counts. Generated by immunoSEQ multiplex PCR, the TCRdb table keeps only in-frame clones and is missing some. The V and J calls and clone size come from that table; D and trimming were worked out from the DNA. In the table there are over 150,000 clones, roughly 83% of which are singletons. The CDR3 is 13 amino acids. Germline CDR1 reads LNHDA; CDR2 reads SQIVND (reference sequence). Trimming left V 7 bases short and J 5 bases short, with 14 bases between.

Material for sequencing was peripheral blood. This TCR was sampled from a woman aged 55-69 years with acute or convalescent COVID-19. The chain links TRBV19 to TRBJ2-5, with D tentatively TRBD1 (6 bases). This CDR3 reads CASNPQTGETQYF. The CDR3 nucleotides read TGTGCCAGTAACCCCCAGACAGGCGAGACCCAGTACTTC.